The clone carrying this T cell receptor (beta chain) was seen just once. These data are taken from a study of blood T cell repertoires in COVID-19. As for the study in general: The samples span acute and convalescent COVID-19 from the United States, Italy and Spain. T cells, B-cell-depleted T cells, or PBMCs provided the cDNA or gDNA that served as material.

In the original workflow: Nucleated cell counts were estimated from reference gene primer amplification. The method was immunoSEQ multiplex PCR; TCRdb's version includes in-frame clones alone and lacks a portion of them. From that table come the V and J calls and clone size; the DNA was used to work out D and trimming. The sample yields 180,000 or so clones, roughly 86% seen once. The clonotype was recovered from a young man with acute or convalescent COVID-19. The sample consisted of peripheral blood.

The chain's CDR3 is CASSQVVAVAENEQFF. The CDR3 bases are TGCGCCAGCAGCCAAGTTGTCGCGGTAGCGGAGAATGAGCAGTTCTTC. The rearrangement joins TRBV4-1 to TRBJ2-1; possibly TRBD2 for D (6 bases). Germline V lookup: CDR1 MGHRA, CDR2 YSYEKL. V was pared by 1 base and J by 7 bases, with 17 bases between. The CDR3 spans 16 residues.